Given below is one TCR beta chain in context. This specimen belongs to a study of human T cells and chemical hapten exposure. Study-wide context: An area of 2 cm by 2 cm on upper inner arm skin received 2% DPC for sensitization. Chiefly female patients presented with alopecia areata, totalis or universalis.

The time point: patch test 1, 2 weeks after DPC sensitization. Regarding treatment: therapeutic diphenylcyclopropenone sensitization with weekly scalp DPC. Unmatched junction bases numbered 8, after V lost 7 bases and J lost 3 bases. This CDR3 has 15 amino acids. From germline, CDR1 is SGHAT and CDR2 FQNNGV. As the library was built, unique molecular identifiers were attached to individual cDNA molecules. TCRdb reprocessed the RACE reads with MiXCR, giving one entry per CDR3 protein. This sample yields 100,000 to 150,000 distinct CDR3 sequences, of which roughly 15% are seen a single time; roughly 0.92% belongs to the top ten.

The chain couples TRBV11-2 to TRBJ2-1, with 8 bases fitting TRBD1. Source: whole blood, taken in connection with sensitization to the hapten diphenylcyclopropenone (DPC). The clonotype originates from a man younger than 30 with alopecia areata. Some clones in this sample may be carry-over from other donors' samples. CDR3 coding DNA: TGTGCCAGCACCGCCAGGGGGCGCATCTACAATGAGCAGTTCTTC. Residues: CASTARGRIYNEQFF.